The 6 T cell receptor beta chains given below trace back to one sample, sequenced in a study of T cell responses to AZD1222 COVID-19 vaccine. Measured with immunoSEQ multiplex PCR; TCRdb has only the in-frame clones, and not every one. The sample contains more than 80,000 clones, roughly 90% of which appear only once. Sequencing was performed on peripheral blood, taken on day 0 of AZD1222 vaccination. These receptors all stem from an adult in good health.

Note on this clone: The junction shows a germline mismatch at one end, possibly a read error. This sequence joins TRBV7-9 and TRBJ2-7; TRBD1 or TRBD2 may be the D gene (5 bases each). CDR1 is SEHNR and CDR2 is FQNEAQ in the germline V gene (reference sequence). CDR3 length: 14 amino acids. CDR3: CASSSQDFLGTSHF. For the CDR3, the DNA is TGTGCCAGCAGCTCTCAAGATTTCCTCGGGACCTCTCACTTC.

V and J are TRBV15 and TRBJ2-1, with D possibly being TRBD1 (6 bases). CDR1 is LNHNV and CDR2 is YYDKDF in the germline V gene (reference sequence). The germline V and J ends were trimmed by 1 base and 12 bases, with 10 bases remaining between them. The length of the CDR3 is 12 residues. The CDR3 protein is CATSRGQVAQFF. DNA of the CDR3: TGTGCCACCAGCAGAGGACAGGTTGCGCAGTTCTTC.

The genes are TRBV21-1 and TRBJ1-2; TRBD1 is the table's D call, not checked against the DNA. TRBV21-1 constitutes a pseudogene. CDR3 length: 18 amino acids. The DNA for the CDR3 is TGTGCCAGCAGCAAAGACCAAATTGACAGGGGGCGTCAGGATGGCTACACCTTC. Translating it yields CASSKDQIDRGRQDGYTF.

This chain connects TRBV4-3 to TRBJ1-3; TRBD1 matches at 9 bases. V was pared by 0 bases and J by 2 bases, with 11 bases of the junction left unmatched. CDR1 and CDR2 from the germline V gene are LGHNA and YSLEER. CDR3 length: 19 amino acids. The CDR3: CASSQEVPGTGSAGNTIYF. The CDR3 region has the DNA TGCGCCAGCAGCCAAGAAGTTCCCGGGACAGGGAGCGCTGGAAACACCATATATTTT.

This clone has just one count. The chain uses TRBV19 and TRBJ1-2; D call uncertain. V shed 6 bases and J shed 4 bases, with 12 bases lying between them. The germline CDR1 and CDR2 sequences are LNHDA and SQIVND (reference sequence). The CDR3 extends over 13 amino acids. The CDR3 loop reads CASSRQAIYGYTF. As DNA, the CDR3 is TGTGCCAGTAGCAGGCAGGCAATCTATGGCTACACCTTC.

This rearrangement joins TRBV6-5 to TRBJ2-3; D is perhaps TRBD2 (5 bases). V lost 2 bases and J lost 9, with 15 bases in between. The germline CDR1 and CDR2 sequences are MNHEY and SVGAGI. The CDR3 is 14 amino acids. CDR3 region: CASSYAGSERTQYF. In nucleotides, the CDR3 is TGTGCCAGCAGTTACGCCGGCTCCGAGCGGACGCAGTATTTT.